This paragraph covers one T cell receptor beta chain sequence. The V gene's germline CDR1 is SEHNR and CDR2 FQNEAQ (reference sequence). The CDR3 has 15 amino acids. V lost 5 bases to trimming and J lost 2 bases, with 15 bases between them. The sample is drawn from a study of shared clonotypes between healthy human individuals. The assay was immunoSEQ multiplex PCR, and TCRdb's table has in-frame clones only and misses some. The sample consists of hundreds of thousands of clones, 92% of them appearing once. Terminally differentiated effector memory CD45RA+ cells were excluded from the naive CD8 cells, which were CD45RO-negative and positively selected for CCR7.

The receptor was derived from a man younger than 40 in good health. V is TRBV7-9 and J is TRBJ2-5; D may be TRBD1 or TRBD2 (5 bases each). Sequenced sample: naive CD8+ T cells sorted from blood. The CDR3 DNA is TGTGCCAGCAGCCATATCGGGACGGGACAAGAGACCCAGTACTTC. Translated, it gives CASSHIGTGQETQYF.